These T cell receptor beta chains were read from a single sample in a study of blood T cell repertoires in COVID-19. Repertoires were generated with immunoSEQ multiplex PCR, while TCRdb's copy carries only in-frame clones and drops some. The sample contains 320,000 or so clones, 80% to 90% of which appear only once. The source material was PBMCs or T cells enriched from blood (not recorded which). These receptors all stem from a young man who had recovered from COVID-19. Each CDR3 is given with its conserved first and last residue. D genes are given only for firm matches. Only part of the rows carry a size: once, few, many, or a class if the clone is expanded.

D gene,V gene,J gene,CDR3 length,clone size,CDR3 DNA,CDR3 protein
.,TRBV16,TRBJ1-5,14,.,TGTGCCAGCAGCCAATCGTCGGCGGGACAGCCCCAGCATTTT,CASSQSSAGQPQHF
.,TRBV2,TRBJ2-7,15,few,TGTGCCAGCAGTGCTCCGAGTTACCGGGGGAACGAGCAGTACTTC,CASSAPSYRGNEQYF
.,TRBV5-1,TRBJ2-7,13,.,TGCGCCAGCAGCTTGTCTAGTAGCTACGAGCAGTACTTC,CASSLSSSYEQYF
TRBD2,TRBV5-8,TRBJ2-7,15,.,TGTGCCAGCAGCTTCCGGACTCCGGGGGGAGGCGAGCAGTACTTC,CASSFRTPGGGEQYF
TRBD1,TRBV13,TRBJ2-3,13,.,TGTGCCAGCAGGGGACAGAGCACAGATACGCAGTATTTT,CASRGQSTDTQYF
.,TRBV7-9,TRBJ1-4,16,.,TGTGCCAGCAGCTTCGGTCCTATCTCAACTAATGAAAAACTGTTTTTT,CASSFGPISTNEKLFF
TRBD1,TRBV19,TRBJ2-5,14,once,TGTGCCAGTAGTGCGATAACAGGGGTAGAGACCCAGTACTTC,CASSAITGVETQYF
.,TRBV2,TRBJ1-5,14,.,TGTGCCAGCACCCAGGTAGGATTCAATCAGCCCCAGCATTTT,CASTQVGFNQPQHF
.,TRBV19,TRBJ2-3,14,.,TGTGCCAGTAGTAAGCGGGACATACCGGATACGCAGTATTTT,CASSKRDIPDTQYF
.,TRBV28,TRBJ1-3,14,.,TGTGCCAGCCTGGAGGGGAAGGGAGGAAACACCATATATTTT,CASLEGKGGNTIYF
TRBD1,TRBV3-1/TRBV3-2,TRBJ1-2,14,.,TGTGCCAGCAGCCAAGGGGGACAGGGTTATGGCTACACCTTC,CASSQGGQGYGYTF
.,TRBV6-5,TRBJ2-3,15,.,TGTGCCAGCAGTCACGACAGGATGGGCACAGATACGCAGTATTTT,CASSHDRMGTDTQYF
TRBD2,TRBV2,TRBJ2-3,15,.,TGTGCCAGCAGTGTTAGCGGGGGGCCAGCAGATACGCAGTATTTT,CASSVSGGPADTQYF